Each of the 25 T cell receptor beta chains below was sequenced from the same sample in a study of T-cell reconstitution after alpha-beta-depleted transplantation in children. Preparation of the TCRbeta library involved a method that used unique molecular identifiers. TCRdb itself ran the PCR reads through MiXCR, one entry per CDR3 protein. The sample shows some 490,000 distinct CDR3 sequences, around 13% of them seen only once. The sequenced sample was PBMCs from the stem cell graft donor, obtained from the stem cell graft. These receptors all come from a human donor who donated a stem cell graft to a child with combined immunodeficiency.

This chain uses TRBV5-6 with TRBJ2-3; D possibly corresponds to TRBD1 (6 bases). Germline-derived CDR1 and CDR2 are SGHDT and YYEEEE. Trimming cost V 2 bases and J 5 bases, with 9 bases left between them. The CDR3 length is 13 residues. In nucleotides, the CDR3 is TGTGCCAGCAGCTTTACCAGGGGAGATACGCAGTATTTT. Translating it yields CASSFTRGDTQYF.

This chain uses TRBV6-5 with TRBJ1-5, with D maybe TRBD1 (5 bases). This CDR3 has 14 amino acids. V was clipped by 3 bases and J by 4 bases, with 10 bases between them. Germline-derived CDR1 and CDR2 are MNHEY and SVGAGI. CDR3 DNA sequence: TGTGCCAGCAGTTATGGGGACCCAAATCAGCCCCAGCATTTT. It encodes CASSYGDPNQPQHF.

V usage is TRBV20-1 and J usage is TRBJ2-1; D might be TRBD1 (5 bases). From germline, CDR1 is DFQATT and CDR2 SNEGSKA (reference sequence). The V and J ends lost 6 bases and 7 bases respectively, with 13 bases between them. The CDR3 spans 12 residues. CDR3 protein: CSAIRKGNEQFF. The CDR3, as DNA: TGCAGTGCGATACGAAAGGGGAATGAGCAGTTCTTC.

V usage is TRBV7-2 and J usage is TRBJ1-1; no clear D. Germline CDR1 is SGHTA and CDR2 is FQGNSA. The CDR3 has 15 residues. V lost 6 bases and J 5 bases, leaving 19 bases between the germline ends. CDR3 in amino acids: CASSPLDHGGTEAFF. The DNA of the CDR3 is TGTGCCAGCAGTCCTCTAGATCACGGAGGGACTGAAGCTTTCTTT.

Ten or more counts support this clonotype. CDR3 DNA sequence: TGTGCCAGCAGTGAATCTGTGGGCACAGCGTCCTACGAGCAGTACTTC. This codes for CASSESVGTASYEQYF. The rearrangement links TRBV6-1 to TRBJ2-7; D gene unclear. Germline V gene sequence: CDR1 MNHNS, CDR2 SASEGT. Trimming removed 2 bases from V and 1 base from J, with 15 bases in between. The CDR3 totals 16 residues.

This clonotype was detected a few times. This rearrangement joins TRBV6-5 to TRBJ2-5; 8 bases match TRBD2. The V and J ends lost 2 bases and 4 bases, in that order; junction bases with no gene match: 3. Germline V lookup: CDR1 MNHEY, CDR2 SVGAGI. The CDR3 covers 14 residues. The CDR3 is CASSYVGGGETQYF. CDR3 DNA: TGTGCCAGCAGTTACGTCGGGGGGGGAGAGACCCAGTACTTC.

J is TRBJ2-7 and V is TRBV7-9; 13 positions match TRBD2. After removal of 5 bases from V and 8 bases from J, the junction contained 6 bases not matched to a gene. Germline V CDR1 and CDR2: SEHNR, FQNEAQ (reference sequence). The CDR3 sequence is 14 residues long. Written as DNA, the CDR3 is TGTGCCAGCAGCCCCGGACTAGCGGGAGAGAAGCAGTACTTC. It yields the protein CASSPGLAGEKQYF.

V usage is TRBV9 and J usage is TRBJ2-3, with 7 nucleotides matching TRBD1. The V gene end was trimmed by 3 bases and the J gene end by 0 bases; junction bases not matched to a gene: 16. The CDR3 length is 19 residues. In germline, CDR1 is SGDLS, CDR2 YYNGEE. In nucleotides, the CDR3 is TGTGCCAGCAGCGGGGTTCGACAGGGAAATACCCTTAGCACAGATACGCAGTATTTT. This encodes CASSGVRQGNTLSTDTQYF. The full variable domain, in which reference TRBV9 and TRBJ2-3 provide the parts outside the CDR3, is DSGVTQTPKHLITATGQRVTLRCSPRSGDLSVYWYQQSLDQGLQFLIQYYNGEERAKGNILERFSAQQFPDLHSELNLSSLELGDSALYFCASSGVRQGNTLSTDTQYFGPGTRLTVL.

The V call is TRBV15, the J call TRBJ2-5; D possibly uses TRBD1 or TRBD2 (6 bases each). Germline V lookup: CDR1 LNHNV, CDR2 YYDKDF (reference sequence). Trimming stripped 0 bases from V and 7 bases from J, with 15 bases between. The CDR3 is 15 amino acids. The CDR3 nucleotides read TGTGCCACCAGCAGAGATGACTCGGGGGCCGGGACCCAGTACTTC. Protein sequence: CATSRDDSGAGTQYF.

V and J are TRBV29-1 and TRBJ2-3, with 7 bases aligning to TRBD1. Germline V gives CDR1 SQVTM, CDR2 ANQGSEA. Germline trimming cut 6 bases from V and 4 bases from J; bases unmatched to any gene: 13. The CDR3 consists of 15 residues. Here the CDR3 DNA reads TGCAGCGTCGCGAAGACAGGGTCCCGGCCAGATACGCAGTATTTT. Its translation is CSVAKTGSRPDTQYF.

This clonotype was observed a handful of times. The chain couples TRBV24-1 to TRBJ2-2; 8 bases are a match to TRBD1. Germline loops: CDR1 KGHDR, CDR2 SFDVKD. The CDR3 spans 16 residues. The junction had 5 bases not matched to a gene; V was cut back by 4 bases and J by 2 bases. CDR3 bases: TGTGCCACCAGTGACCGGACAGGGACTAACACCGGGGAGCTGTTTTTT. The encoded protein is CATSDRTGTNTGELFF.

This clonotype was picked up many times. A much larger clone lies a single base off, so this may be a read error. This rearrangement joins TRBV5-5 to TRBJ2-7; D is perhaps TRBD1 (6 bases). The germline V and J ends were trimmed by 0 bases and 0 bases, with 7 bases remaining between them. The germline V gene encodes CDR1 SGHKS and CDR2 YYEKEE (reference sequence). The CDR3 is 14 amino acids. CDR3 DNA sequence: TGTGCCAGCAGCTTGGACAGGGTCTCCTACGAGCAGTACTTC. Translated, it gives CASSLDRVSYEQYF.

This chain links TRBV5-5 with TRBJ2-6; D possibly matches TRBD1 or TRBD2 (6 bases each). V lost 2 bases and J 3 bases, leaving 12 bases between the germline ends. Germline assignment: CDR1 SGHKS and CDR2 YYEKEE (reference sequence). This CDR3 is built from 16 residues. This CDR3 is CASSFMGGRGANVLTF. The CDR3 region has the DNA TGTGCCAGCAGCTTCATGGGGGGCCGTGGGGCCAACGTCCTGACTTTC.

This sequence joins TRBV6-5 and TRBJ2-7; the D is unclear. The CDR3 covers 14 residues. V lost 0 bases to trimming and J lost 5 bases, with 11 bases between them. Germline lookup yields CDR1 MNHEY and CDR2 SVGAGI. CDR3 sequence reads: CASSYSRSSNEQYF. The CDR3 region has the DNA TGTGCCAGCAGTTACTCGCGGAGTTCCAACGAGCAGTACTTC.

This clonotype was seen more than once but under ten times. The rearrangement joins TRBV11-2 to TRBJ2-7; possibly TRBD2 for D (5 bases). The ends were cut back, 0 bases at V and 3 bases at J, with 18 bases in the middle. CDR3 length: 17 residues. The germline CDR1 and CDR2 sequences are SGHAT and FQNNGV. The DNA for the CDR3 is TGTGCCAGCAGCTTAGACCCAGCGGAGCTGAAGTACTACGAGCAGTACTTC. It is translated as CASSLDPAELKYYEQYF.

This clonotype was counted ten times or more. The rearrangement joins TRBV20-1 to TRBJ2-5; 9 bases line up with TRBD1. Per germline, CDR1 DFQATT and CDR2 SNEGSKA (reference sequence). Unmatched junction bases numbered 14, after V lost 5 bases and J lost 13 bases. The CDR3 totals 13 residues. The CDR3 bases are TGCAGTGCTGATGCCGGGACAGGGAACCCCTTGTACTTC. It codes for CSADAGTGNPLYF.

This clonotype appeared a few times. The genes are TRBV2 and TRBJ1-6, with a tentative D call TRBD1 (5 bases). This CDR3 contains 13 residues. CDR1 is SNHLY, CDR2 FYNNEI, per germline. V was shortened by 6 bases and J by 9 bases, with 12 bases between the two germline ends. As DNA, the CDR3 is TGTGCCAGCAGCCAGGGTTACGGTTCACCCCTCCACTTT. Protein product: CASSQGYGSPLHF. Full variable domain (remainder filled in from reference TRBV2 and TRBJ1-6): EPEVTQTPSHQVTQMGQEVILRCVPISNHLYFYWYRQILGQKVEFLVSFYNNEISEKSEIFDDQFSVERPDGSNFTLKIRSTKLEDSAMYFCASSQGYGSPLHFGNGTRLTVT.

This clonotype was detected a few times. V usage is TRBV5-1 and J usage is TRBJ2-2; D is unclear. This CDR3 is 15 amino acids long. V gave up 0 bases and J gave up 4 bases, with 10 bases separating them. Germline V lookup: CDR1 SGHRS, CDR2 YFSETQ. This chain's CDR3 is CASSLETGITGELFF. For the CDR3, the DNA is TGCGCCAGCAGCTTGGAGACGGGTATCACCGGGGAGCTGTTTTTT.

The chain combines TRBV2 with TRBJ2-7; D perhaps matches TRBD1 (5 bases). Trimming cost V 5 bases and J 2 bases, with 10 bases left between them. The CDR3 loop spans 13 amino acids. The germline V gene encodes CDR1 SNHLY and CDR2 FYNNEI. CDR3 bases: TGTGCCAGCAGTAAGGGGTCGACCTACGAGCAGTACTTC. Protein sequence: CASSKGSTYEQYF.

This clonotype was counted at least ten times. The chain is built from TRBV7-8 and TRBJ1-3; D remains ambiguous. Between the trimmed V and J ends, which lost 8 bases and 2 bases, there was a span of 10 bases. CDR1 is SGHVS and CDR2 is FQNEAQ in the germline V gene. The CDR3 totals 13 residues. CDR3 DNA: TGTGCCAGCGGACTGGGTGCTGGAAACACCATATATTTT. Translating gives CASGLGAGNTIYF. The full variable domain, with the rest looked up from reference TRBV7-8 and TRBJ1-3, is GAGVSQSPRYKVAKRGQDVALRCDPISGHVSLFWYQQALGQGPEFLTYFQNEAQLDKSGLPSDRFFAERPEGSVSTLKIQRTQQEDSAVYLCASGLGAGNTIYFGEGSWLTVV.

This rearrangement joins TRBV6-6 to TRBJ1-4; D may be TRBD1 (5 bases). This CDR3 is built from 13 residues. Germline-derived CDR1 and CDR2 are MNHNY and SVGAGI (reference sequence). Trimming took 6 bases from V and 0 from J, leaving 5 bases between them. Here the CDR3 reads CASRGATNEKLFF. CDR3 coding DNA: TGTGCCAGCAGAGGGGCAACTAATGAAAAACTGTTTTTT.

The gene calls are TRBV20-1 and TRBJ2-5, with D perhaps being TRBD1 or TRBD2 (5 bases each). CDR3 size: 14 residues. Looked up from germline, CDR1 is DFQATT and CDR2 is SNEGSKA (reference sequence). Trimming stripped 1 base from V and 0 bases from J, with 9 bases between. CDR3 loop: CSARAGGYQETQYF. CDR3 nucleotides: TGCAGTGCTAGAGCTGGGGGTTACCAAGAGACCCAGTACTTC.

CDR3 in DNA: TGCAGTGCTCCGCGGGAGGGAAACACAGATACGCAGTATTTT. Translated: CSAPREGNTDTQYF. The chain links TRBV20-1 to TRBJ2-3, with TRBD2 matching 9 bases. Germline CDR1 is DFQATT and CDR2 is SNEGSKA (reference sequence). This CDR3 comprises 14 residues. Trimming removed 5 bases from V and 2 bases from J; junction bases left unmatched: 5.

To note about this clonotype: Relative to the germline gene, one junction end is altered; a read error may explain this. V and J are TRBV3-1 and TRBJ2-4; D remains ambiguous. Germline CDR1 is LGHDT and CDR2 is YNNKEL (reference sequence). The CDR3 is 20 amino acids. CDR3: CASTQVTPVRATKAKNIQYF. In DNA form, the CDR3 reads TGTGCCAGCACCCAAGTTACGCCTGTTAGAGCCACGAAGGCCAAAAACATTCAGTACTTC.

This clonotype was recorded a few times. The chain combines TRBV30 with TRBJ2-7; no firm D call. Trimming removed 2 bases at V and 2 bases at J, with 7 bases between. The CDR3 is made up of 12 amino acids. Germline loops: CDR1 GTSNPN, CDR2 SVGIG (reference sequence). The CDR3 here is CAWSQRAYEQYF. CDR3 bases: TGTGCCTGGAGTCAAAGGGCCTACGAGCAGTACTTC.